This entry features one TCR beta chain sequence. Its antigen is unknown. The data derive from a study of persistence of HIV-infected CD4 T cells. The overall study: Isolated cells were CMV- and HIV-1 Gag-responding CD4+ T cells. Blood samples, up to about 200 mL, came from multiple time points, except a couple of leukapheresis donors sampled once.

This was the immunoSEQ version 4 assay in survey mode. TCRdb's table, derived via immunoSEQ multiplex PCR, lists solely in-frame clones and lacks some. The profile covers 30,000 to 35,000 clones, with approximately 85% appearing a single time and 15% to 20% taken by the ten largest. The germline gives CDR1 ENHRY, CDR2 SYGVKD. V lost 8 bases to trimming and J lost 3 bases, with 8 bases between them. The CDR3 covers 12 residues. Cells were stimulated with overlapping HIV-1 Gag 15-mer peptides. Memory cells lacking CD40L and CD69 with high CD45RO were sorted. CD4+ T cell counts exceeded 400 cells/uL; CMV serology was positive.

The chain employs TRBV10-3 and TRBJ2-1, with unresolved D. The sequence was obtained from an adult woman with HIV who was CMV-seropositive. The material sequenced was CD4+ T cells sorted from PBMCs after 18-hour stimulation, taken from a patient who received antiretroviral therapy. CDR3 in DNA: TGTGCCATCTCTGGGGACTACAATGAGCAGTTCTTC. Translated: CAISGDYNEQFF.